Given below is one T cell receptor (beta chain) in context. This specimen comes from a study of technical replicates of blood from a few donors. Libraries were prepared by immunoSEQ multiplex PCR; TCRdb keeps only in-frame clonotypes and omits some of them. The table shows approximately 73,000 clones, with roughly 90% occurring only once. The sequence derives from a human donor in good health. Source material: T cells isolated from PBMCs.

This CDR3 is CASSQGGGSPQPQHF. In DNA, the CDR3 is TGTGCCAGCAGCCAAGGGGGGGGATCCCCTCAGCCCCAGCATTTT. V usage is TRBV28 and J usage is TRBJ1-5; a possible D gene is TRBD1 (6 bases). The CDR3 spans 15 residues. The V end lost 6 bases, the J end lost 6 bases, and 18 bases lay between the germline ends. Germline CDR1 MDHEN, CDR2 SYDVKM.